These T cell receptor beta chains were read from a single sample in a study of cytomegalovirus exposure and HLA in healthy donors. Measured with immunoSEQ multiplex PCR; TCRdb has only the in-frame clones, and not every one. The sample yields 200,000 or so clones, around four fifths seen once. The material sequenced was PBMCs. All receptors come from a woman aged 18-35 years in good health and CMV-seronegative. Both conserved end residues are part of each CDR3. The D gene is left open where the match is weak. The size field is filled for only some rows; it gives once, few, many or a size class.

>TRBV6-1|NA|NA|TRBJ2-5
CASSDPLEGQETQYF
TGTGCCAGCAGTGACCCCTTGGAGGGGCAAGAGACCCAGTACTTC
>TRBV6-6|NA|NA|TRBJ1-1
CASSYNPGTEAFF
TGTGCCAGCAGTTATAATCCGGGGACTGAAGCTTTCTTT
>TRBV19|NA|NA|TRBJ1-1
CASSPGLEVPEAFF
TGTGCCAGTAGCCCAGGGTTGGAAGTTCCTGAAGCTTTCTTT
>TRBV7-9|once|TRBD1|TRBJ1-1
CASSLLTYRGGNTEAFF
TGTGCCAGCAGCTTACTCACTTACAGGGGAGGTAACACTGAAGCTTTCTTT
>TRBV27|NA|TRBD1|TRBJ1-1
CASSQWTGDTEAFF
TGTGCCAGCAGTCAATGGACAGGGGACACTGAAGCTTTCTTT
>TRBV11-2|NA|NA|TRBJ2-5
CASSLGLAYQETQYF
TGTGCCAGCAGCTTAGGGCTAGCCTACCAAGAGACCCAGTACTTC
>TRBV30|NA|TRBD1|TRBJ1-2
CAWSDRGNGYTF
TGTGCCTGGAGTGACAGGGGGAATGGCTACACCTTC
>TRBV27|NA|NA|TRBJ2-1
CASSLRGLDNEQFF
TGTGCCAGCAGTTTACGGGGACTGGACAATGAGCAGTTCTTC
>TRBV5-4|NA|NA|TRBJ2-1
CASSLTSGSYNEQFF
TGTGCCAGCAGCTTGACGAGCGGTTCCTACAATGAGCAGTTCTTC
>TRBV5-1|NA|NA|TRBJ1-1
CASSLASYTEAFF
TGCGCCAGCAGCTTGGCCTCGTACACTGAAGCTTTCTTT
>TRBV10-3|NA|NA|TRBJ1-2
CAIGGGDYGYTF
TGTGCCATCGGCGGGGGGGACTATGGCTACACCTTC
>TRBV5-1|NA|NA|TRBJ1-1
CASGPTGVGTEAFF
TGCGCCAGCGGCCCGACAGGAGTAGGCACTGAAGCTTTCTTT
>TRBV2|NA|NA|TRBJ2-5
CAASVLQETQYF
TGTGCCGCCTCGGTTCTCCAAGAGACCCAGTACTTC
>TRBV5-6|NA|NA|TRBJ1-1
CASSITGSTEAFF
TGTGCCAGCAGCATTACGGGAAGCACTGAAGCTTTCTTT
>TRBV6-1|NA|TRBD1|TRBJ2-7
CASSEFTGDEQYF
TGTGCCAGCAGTGAGTTTACAGGGGACGAGCAGTACTTC
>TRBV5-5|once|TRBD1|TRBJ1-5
CASTLSGQGDQPQHF
TGTGCCAGCACGCTTAGCGGACAGGGGGATCAGCCCCAGCATTTT